The 14 T cell receptor beta chains below come from one sample, sequenced in a study of blood T cell repertoires in COVID-19. The method was immunoSEQ multiplex PCR; TCRdb's version includes in-frame clones alone and lacks a portion of them. Among 200,000 to 300,000 clones listed, around 90% were seen once. The sample taken for sequencing was peripheral blood. These receptors all come from a man aged 30 to 45 with COVID-19, enrolled during active disease.

The CDR3 here is CASSPDRVNQPQHF. Written as DNA, the CDR3 is TGTGCCAGCTCCCCGGACAGGGTCAATCAGCCCCAGCATTTT. The chain has TRBV18 and TRBJ1-5; TRBD1 aligns across 8 bases. V shed 6 bases and J 3 bases; nucleotides not matched to a gene: 4. The germline gives CDR1 KGHSH, CDR2 LQKENI. This CDR3 contains 14 residues.

The rearrangement links TRBV6-5 to TRBJ1-1, with D possibly matching TRBD1 (5 bases). V lost 6 bases and J 6 bases, leaving 20 bases between the germline ends. In germline, CDR1 is MNHEY, CDR2 SVGAGI. CDR3 size: 15 residues. The CDR3 coding sequence is TGTGCCAGCAGCCACTTGGAAGGGGAAGAGGCTGAAGCTTTCTTT. The encoded protein is CASSHLEGEEAEAFF.

The chain links TRBV30 to TRBJ1-4; the match to TRBD1 covers 8 bases. V lost 8 bases and J lost 3; bases outside the gene matches: 5. The CDR3 consists of 13 residues. CDR1 is GTSNPN and CDR2 is SVGIG in the germline V gene (reference sequence). The CDR3: CAGGTGPNEKLFF. The CDR3 DNA reads as TGTGCCGGAGGGACAGGCCCTAATGAAAAACTGTTTTTT. Full variable domain (rest looked up from reference TRBV30 and TRBJ1-4): SQTIHQWPATLVQPVGSPLSLECTVEGTSNPNLYWYRQAAGRGLQLLFYSVGIGQISSEVPQNLSASRPQDRQFILSSKKLLLSDSGFYLCAGGTGPNEKLFFGSGTQLSVL.

This chain joins TRBV3-1 (or the pseudogene TRBV3-2) and TRBJ2-5, with D tentatively TRBD2 (6 bases). V dropped 4 bases and J dropped 5 bases, with 17 bases sitting between them. This CDR3 has 15 residues. CDR1 is LGHDT, CDR2 YNNKEL, per germline (reference sequence). The CDR3 bases are TGTGCCAGCAGCCCCCCCGGAGGAGGGATCGAGACCCAGTACTTC. Translation gives CASSPPGGGIETQYF.

The rearrangement joins TRBV5-1 to TRBJ2-3, with D perhaps matching TRBD2 (5 bases). The length of the CDR3 is 16 residues. Trimming cost V 5 bases and J 3 bases, with 19 bases left between them. CDR1 and CDR2 from the germline V gene are SGHRS and YFSETQ. In DNA, the CDR3 is TGCGCCAGCAGTCACCGGAGCCAGCGGACGACAGATACGCAGTATTTT. Its translation: CASSHRSQRTTDTQYF.

This sequence joins TRBV18 and TRBJ1-1; weak D call: TRBD1 (5 bases). The CDR3 runs 15 residues. Trimming shortened V by 3 bases and J by 1 base, and 12 bases separated the two germline ends. Looked up from germline, CDR1 is KGHSH and CDR2 is LQKENI. The CDR3 loop reads CASSPGAHRNTEAFF. For the CDR3, the DNA is TGTGCCAGCTCACCTGGGGCCCATCGGAACACTGAAGCTTTCTTT.

V and J are TRBV3-1 (or the pseudogene TRBV3-2) and TRBJ2-7; 9 nucleotides agree with TRBD2. The V and J ends lost 4 bases and 0 bases, in that order; junction bases with no gene match: 4. Germline V lookup: CDR1 LGHDT, CDR2 YNNKEL (reference sequence). The CDR3 loop spans 15 amino acids. CDR3 protein: CASSPGLAFSYEQYF. In nucleotides, the CDR3 is TGTGCCAGCAGCCCGGGACTAGCCTTCTCCTACGAGCAGTACTTC.

The chain is built from TRBV5-1 and TRBJ2-7; 7 bases match TRBD1. Trimming cost V 9 bases and J 4 bases; bases outside gene matches: 13. The CDR3 contains 14 residues. Germline-derived CDR1 and CDR2 are SGHRS and YFSETQ. CDR3 sequence reads: CATRVETGSYEQYF. The CDR3 coding sequence is TGCGCCACCAGAGTAGAGACAGGGTCATACGAGCAGTACTTC.

The chain recombines TRBV27 with TRBJ1-2, with 11 positions matching TRBD1. After removal of 6 bases from V and 8 bases from J, the junction contained 2 bases not matched to a gene. Germline V gene sequence: CDR1 MNHEY, CDR2 SMNVEV (reference sequence). The CDR3 runs 12 residues. The CDR3 here is CASSGTGGGYTF. CDR3 DNA: TGTGCCAGCAGCGGGACAGGGGGGGGCTACACCTTC.

This clone occurred once. The rearrangement links TRBV5-6 to TRBJ1-2; D might be TRBD1 (5 bases). CDR3 length equals 15 residues. Germline CDR1 is SGHDT and CDR2 is YYEEEE. The V gene lost 3 bases and the J gene lost 6 bases, with 18 bases spanning the gap. The CDR3 loop reads CASSSPRVYEDGYTF. The CDR3 nucleotides are TGTGCCAGCAGCTCACCCAGGGTCTACGAAGATGGCTACACCTTC.

The rearrangement uses TRBV7-3 and TRBJ2-3, with TRBD2 matching over 7 bases. The germline gives CDR1 SGHTA, CDR2 FQGTGA. The CDR3 has 16 amino acids. Losses at the gene ends were 1 base for V and 4 bases for J; bases not matched to a gene: 8. DNA for the CDR3: TGTGCCAGCAGCTTAATGCAGGGAGGGATTTCAGATACGCAGTATTTT. The encoded protein is CASSLMQGGISDTQYF.

As for this clone: This sample includes further DNA sequences coding for the same CDR3. V usage is TRBV6-5 and J usage is TRBJ1-5; D might be TRBD1 (6 bases). The CDR3 is 15 amino acids. The germline V gene has CDR1 MNHEY and CDR2 SVGAGI. V lost 0 bases, J lost 1 base, and 7 bases lay in between. For the CDR3, the DNA is TGTGCCAGCAGTTACTCGCAGGGGAGCAATCAGCCCCAGCATTTT. Its protein product is CASSYSQGSNQPQHF.

DNA for the CDR3: TGTGCCAGCAGCGTCGTAGGAGCGGGGGGGCAAGAGACCCAGTACTTC. It is translated as CASSVVGAGGQETQYF. This chain uses TRBV9 with TRBJ2-5; TRBD2 matches 10 bases. Germline assignment: CDR1 SGDLS and CDR2 YYNGEE. Unmatched junction bases numbered 6, after V lost 2 bases and J lost 2 bases. There are 16 residues in the CDR3.

The chain links TRBV7-9 to TRBJ1-2, with D possibly TRBD1 on 6 matching bases. CDR3 length: 15 residues. Between the trimmed V and J ends, which lost 0 bases and 4 bases, there was a span of 12 bases. The V gene's germline CDR1 is SEHNR and CDR2 FQNEAQ (reference sequence). DNA for the CDR3: TGTGCCAGCAGCTTAGCGGACAGAGGGATCTATGGCTACACCTTC. It encodes CASSLADRGIYGYTF.